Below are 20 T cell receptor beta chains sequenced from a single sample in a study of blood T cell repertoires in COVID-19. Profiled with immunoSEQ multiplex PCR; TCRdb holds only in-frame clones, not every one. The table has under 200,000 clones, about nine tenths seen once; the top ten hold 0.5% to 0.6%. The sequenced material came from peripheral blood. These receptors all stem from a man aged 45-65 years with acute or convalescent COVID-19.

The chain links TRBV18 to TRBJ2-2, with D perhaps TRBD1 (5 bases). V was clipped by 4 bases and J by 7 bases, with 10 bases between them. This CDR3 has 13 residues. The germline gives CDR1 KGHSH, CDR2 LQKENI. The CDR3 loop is CASSQDSIGELFF. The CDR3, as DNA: TGTGCCAGCTCACAAGACAGTATCGGGGAGCTGTTTTTT. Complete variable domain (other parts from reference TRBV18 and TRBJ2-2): NAGVMQNPRHLVRRRGQEARLRCSPMKGHSHVYWYRQLPEEGLKFMVYLQKENIIDESGMPKERFSAEFPKEGPSILRIQQVVRGDSAAYFCASSQDSIGELFFGEGSRLTVL.

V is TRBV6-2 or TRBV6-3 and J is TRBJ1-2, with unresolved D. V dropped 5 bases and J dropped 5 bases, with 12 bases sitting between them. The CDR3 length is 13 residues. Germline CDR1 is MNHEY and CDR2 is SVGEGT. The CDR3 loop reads CASSLGGVYGYTF. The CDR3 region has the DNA TGTGCCAGCAGTCTCGGCGGAGTATATGGCTACACCTTC.

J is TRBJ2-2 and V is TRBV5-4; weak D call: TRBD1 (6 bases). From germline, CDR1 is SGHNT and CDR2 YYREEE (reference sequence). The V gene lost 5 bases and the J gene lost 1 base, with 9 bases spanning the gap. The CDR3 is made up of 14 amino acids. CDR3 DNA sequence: TGTGCCAGCAGGCCGGACAGGAACACCGGGGAGCTGTTTTTT. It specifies CASRPDRNTGELFF. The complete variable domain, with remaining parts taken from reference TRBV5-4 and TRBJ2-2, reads ETGVTQSPTHLIKTRGQQVTLRCSSQSGHNTVSWYQQALGQGPQFIFQYYREEENGRGNFPPRFSGLQFPNYSSELNVNALELDDSALYLCASRPDRNTGELFFGEGSRLTVL.

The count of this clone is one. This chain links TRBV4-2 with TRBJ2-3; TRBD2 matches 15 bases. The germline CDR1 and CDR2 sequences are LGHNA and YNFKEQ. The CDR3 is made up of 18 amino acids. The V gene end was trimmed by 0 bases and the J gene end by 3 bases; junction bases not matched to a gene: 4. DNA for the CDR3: TGTGCCAGCAGCCAAGATTGGGGACTAGCGGGAGGAACAGATACGCAGTATTTT. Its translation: CASSQDWGLAGGTDTQYF.

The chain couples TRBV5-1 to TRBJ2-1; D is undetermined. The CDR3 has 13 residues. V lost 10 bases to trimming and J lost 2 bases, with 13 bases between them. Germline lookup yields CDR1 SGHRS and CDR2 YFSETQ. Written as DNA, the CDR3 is TGCGCCGTTTCCAATCCTACCTACAATGAGCAGTTCTTC. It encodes CAVSNPTYNEQFF.

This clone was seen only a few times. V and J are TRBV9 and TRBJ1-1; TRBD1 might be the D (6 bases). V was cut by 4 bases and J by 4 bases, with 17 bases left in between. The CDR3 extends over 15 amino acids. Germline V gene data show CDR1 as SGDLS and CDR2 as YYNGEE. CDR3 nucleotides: TGTGCCAGCAGCCATGGGGGGGGCTTGGGCACTGAAGCTTTCTTT. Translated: CASSHGGGLGTEAFF.

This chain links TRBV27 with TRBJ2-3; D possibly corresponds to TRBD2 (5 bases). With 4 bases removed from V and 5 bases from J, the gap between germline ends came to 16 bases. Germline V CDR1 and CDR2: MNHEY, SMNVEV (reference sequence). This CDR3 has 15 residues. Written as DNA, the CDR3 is TGTGCCAGCAGTTCCCTAGGGAGCTGGGAAGATACGCAGTATTTT. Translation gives CASSSLGSWEDTQYF.

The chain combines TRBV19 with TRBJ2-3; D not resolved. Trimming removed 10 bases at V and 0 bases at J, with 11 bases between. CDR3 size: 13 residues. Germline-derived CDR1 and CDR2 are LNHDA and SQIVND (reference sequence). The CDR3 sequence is CATKRRSTDTQYF. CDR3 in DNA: TGTGCCACTAAGAGGCGTAGCACAGATACGCAGTATTTT.

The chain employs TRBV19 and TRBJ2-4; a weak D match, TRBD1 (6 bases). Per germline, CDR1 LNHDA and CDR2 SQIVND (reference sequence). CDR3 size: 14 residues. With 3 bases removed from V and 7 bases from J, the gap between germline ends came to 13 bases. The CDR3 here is CASSMETGTNIQYF. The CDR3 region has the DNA TGTGCCAGTAGTATGGAGACAGGTACTAACATTCAGTACTTC.

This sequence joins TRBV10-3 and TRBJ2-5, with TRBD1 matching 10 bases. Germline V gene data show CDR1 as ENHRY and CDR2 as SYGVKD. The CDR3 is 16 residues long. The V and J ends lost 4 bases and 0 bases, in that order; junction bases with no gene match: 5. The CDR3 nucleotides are TGTGCCATCAGTGGAACCGGGACAGGGGACCAAGAGACCCAGTACTTC. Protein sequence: CAISGTGTGDQETQYF.

For the CDR3, the DNA is TGTGCCAGCAGCCTGGCCGCCAATCAGCCCCAGCATTTT. Translating it yields CASSLAANQPQHF. This chain connects TRBV7-2 to TRBJ1-5; D ambiguous. This CDR3 is 13 amino acids long. Deletions cut 5 bases from V and 3 bases from J, with 8 bases between. Germline CDR1 is SGHTA and CDR2 is FQGNSA.

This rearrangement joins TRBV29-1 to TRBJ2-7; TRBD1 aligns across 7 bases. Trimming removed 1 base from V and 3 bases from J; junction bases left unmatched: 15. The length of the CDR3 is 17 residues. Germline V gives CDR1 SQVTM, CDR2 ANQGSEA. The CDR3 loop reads CSVEAQGMGQRNYEQYF. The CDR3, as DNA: TGCAGCGTTGAAGCGCAAGGAATGGGACAGAGGAACTACGAGCAGTACTTC.

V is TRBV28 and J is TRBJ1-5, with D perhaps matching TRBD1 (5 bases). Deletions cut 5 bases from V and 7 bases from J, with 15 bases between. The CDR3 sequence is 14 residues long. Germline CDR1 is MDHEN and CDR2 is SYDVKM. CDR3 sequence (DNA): TGTGCCAGCAGTCAAGGCGGGGGGAGACAGCCCCAGCATTTT. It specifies CASSQGGGRQPQHF.

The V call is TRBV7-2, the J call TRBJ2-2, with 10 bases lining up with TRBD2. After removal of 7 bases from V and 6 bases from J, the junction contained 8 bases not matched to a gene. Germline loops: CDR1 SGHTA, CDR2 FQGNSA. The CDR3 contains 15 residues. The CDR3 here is CASNLGLADAGELFF. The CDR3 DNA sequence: TGTGCCAGCAACCTTGGACTAGCGGACGCCGGGGAGCTGTTTTTT.

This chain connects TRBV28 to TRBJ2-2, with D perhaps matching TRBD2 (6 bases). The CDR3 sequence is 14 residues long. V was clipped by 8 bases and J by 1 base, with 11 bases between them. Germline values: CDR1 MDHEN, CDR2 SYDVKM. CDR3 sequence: CASRIGGNTGELFF. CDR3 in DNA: TGTGCCAGCCGGATCGGGGGGAACACCGGGGAGCTGTTTTTT.

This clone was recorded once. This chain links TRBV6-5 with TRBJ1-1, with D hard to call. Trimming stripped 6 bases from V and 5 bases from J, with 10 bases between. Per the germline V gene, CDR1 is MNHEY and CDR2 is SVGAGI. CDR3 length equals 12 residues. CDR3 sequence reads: CASSAPGTEAFF. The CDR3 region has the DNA TGTGCCAGCAGCGCTCCGGGAACTGAAGCTTTCTTT.

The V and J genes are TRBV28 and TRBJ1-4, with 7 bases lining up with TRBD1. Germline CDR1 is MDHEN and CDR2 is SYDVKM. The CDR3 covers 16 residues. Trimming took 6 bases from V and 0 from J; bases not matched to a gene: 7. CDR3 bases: TGTGCCAGCAGGGCCGGGACAGTTGCAACTAATGAAAAACTGTTTTTT. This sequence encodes CASRAGTVATNEKLFF.

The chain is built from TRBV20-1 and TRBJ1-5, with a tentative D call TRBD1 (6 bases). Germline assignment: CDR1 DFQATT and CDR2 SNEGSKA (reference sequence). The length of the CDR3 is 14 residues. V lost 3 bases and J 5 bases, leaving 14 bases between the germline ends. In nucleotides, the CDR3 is TGCAGTGCTAGTCTAGGGGGGGCGGATCAGCCCCAGCATTTT. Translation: CSASLGGADQPQHF.

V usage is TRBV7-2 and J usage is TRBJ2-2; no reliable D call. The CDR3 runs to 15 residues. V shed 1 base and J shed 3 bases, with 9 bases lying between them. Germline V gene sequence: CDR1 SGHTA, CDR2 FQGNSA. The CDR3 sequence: CASSLGPIYTGELFF. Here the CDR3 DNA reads TGTGCCAGCAGCTTAGGGCCGATTTACACCGGGGAGCTGTTTTTT.

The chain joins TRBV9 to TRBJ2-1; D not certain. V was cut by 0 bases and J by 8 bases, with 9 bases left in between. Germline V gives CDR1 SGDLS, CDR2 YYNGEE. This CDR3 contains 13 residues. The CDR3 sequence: CASSVGLSHEQFF. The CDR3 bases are TGTGCCAGCAGCGTAGGATTGAGCCATGAGCAGTTCTTC.